This T cell receptor beta chain was captured in a study of cytomegalovirus exposure and HLA in healthy donors. Looking at the study overall: HLA-typed donors were the source of some 80 million unique TCRs, which an early data release held. Study-level results: Cytomegalovirus-associated TCR beta chains were listed, numbering some 170.

Amplification used 60 Vbeta primers and 13 Jbeta primers. Sequenced by immunoSEQ multiplex PCR; TCRdb stores in-frame clones only, minus some. The sample lists 200,000 to 250,000 clones; roughly 80% were seen once. Regarding this clone: Antigen unknown.

The CDR3 contains 12 residues. Germline V lookup: CDR1 SNHLY, CDR2 FYNNEI. Trimming pared 11 bases from V and 7 bases from J, leaving 14 bases between. This clonotype originated in a girl aged 5-17 years in good health and CMV-seronegative. The V and J genes are TRBV2 and TRBJ1-4; D unresolved. The specimen was PBMCs. The CDR3 sequence: CAGRTGGEKLFF. Written as DNA, the CDR3 is TGTGCCGGACGGACGGGAGGTGAAAAACTGTTTTTT.